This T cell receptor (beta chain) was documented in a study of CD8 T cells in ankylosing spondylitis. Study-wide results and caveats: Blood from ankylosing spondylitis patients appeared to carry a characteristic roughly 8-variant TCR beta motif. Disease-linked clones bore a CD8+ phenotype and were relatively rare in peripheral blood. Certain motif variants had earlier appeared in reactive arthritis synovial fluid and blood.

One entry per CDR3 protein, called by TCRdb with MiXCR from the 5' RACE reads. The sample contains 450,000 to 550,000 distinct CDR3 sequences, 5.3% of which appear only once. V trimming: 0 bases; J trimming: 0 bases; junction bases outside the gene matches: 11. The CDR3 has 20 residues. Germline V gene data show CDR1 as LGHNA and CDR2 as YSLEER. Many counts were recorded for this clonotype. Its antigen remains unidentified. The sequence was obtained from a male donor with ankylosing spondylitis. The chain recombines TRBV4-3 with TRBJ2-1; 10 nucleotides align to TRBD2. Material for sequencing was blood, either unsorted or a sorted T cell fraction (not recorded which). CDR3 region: CASSQDPLAGDILSYNEQFF. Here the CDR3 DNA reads TGCGCCAGCAGCCAAGATCCCCTAGCGGGAGATATCCTCTCCTACAATGAGCAGTTCTTC.